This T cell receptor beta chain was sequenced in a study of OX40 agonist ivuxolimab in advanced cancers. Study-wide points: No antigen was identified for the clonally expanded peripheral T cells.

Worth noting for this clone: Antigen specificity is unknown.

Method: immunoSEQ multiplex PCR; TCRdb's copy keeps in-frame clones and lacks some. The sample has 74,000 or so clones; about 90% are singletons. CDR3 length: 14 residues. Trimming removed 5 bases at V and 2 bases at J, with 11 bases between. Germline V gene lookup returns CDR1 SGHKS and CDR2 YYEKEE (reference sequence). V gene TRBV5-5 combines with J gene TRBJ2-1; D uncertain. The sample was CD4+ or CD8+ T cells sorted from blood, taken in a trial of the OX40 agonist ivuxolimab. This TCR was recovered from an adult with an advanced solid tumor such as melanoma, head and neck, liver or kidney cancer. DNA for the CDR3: TGTGCCAGCAGGCTCCTTGGGGCCTACAATGAGCAGTTCTTC. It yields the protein CASRLLGAYNEQFF.